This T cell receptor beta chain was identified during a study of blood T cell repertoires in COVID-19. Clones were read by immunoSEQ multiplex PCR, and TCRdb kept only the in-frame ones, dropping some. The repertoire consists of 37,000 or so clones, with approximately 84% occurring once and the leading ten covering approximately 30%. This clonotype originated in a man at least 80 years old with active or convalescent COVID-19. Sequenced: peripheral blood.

CDR3 coding DNA: TGTGCCAGCAGCCACGCAGAGACGGACAATCTTAACTATGGCTACACCTTC. It is translated as CASSHAETDNLNYGYTF. The rearrangement uses TRBV3-1 (or the pseudogene TRBV3-2) and TRBJ1-2, with TRBD1 as a possible D gene (5 bases). Germline CDR1 reads LGHDT; CDR2 reads YNNKEL (reference sequence). V was cut by 3 bases and J by 1 base, with 18 bases left in between. The length of the CDR3 is 17 residues.